Listed here are 31 T cell receptor beta chains from one sample, sequenced in a study of Tregs in tolerant kidney transplant recipients. Produced via immunoSEQ multiplex PCR; TCRdb's table is partial and in-frame only. The data hold about 46,000 clones, with less than 95% observed a single time. Source material: Tregs from blood. The receptors originated from a human donor in good health.

V usage is TRBV25-1 and J usage is TRBJ1-2; no firm D call. This CDR3 comprises 13 residues. Germline CDR1 is MGHDK and CDR2 is SYGVNS. V lost 3 bases and J 3 bases, leaving 8 bases between the germline ends. In DNA, the CDR3 is TGTGCCAGCAGTGAGCTGCTAGACTATGGCTACACCTTC. Translating it yields CASSELLDYGYTF.

The genes are TRBV2 and TRBJ2-1; 7 positions agree with TRBD1. The V gene end was trimmed by 6 bases and the J gene end by 3 bases; junction bases not matched to a gene: 8. There are 15 residues in the CDR3. The V gene's germline CDR1 is SNHLY and CDR2 FYNNEI. The DNA of the CDR3 is TGTGCCAGCAGCACTGAGGGGGCTGGCTACAATGAGCAGTTCTTC. Translation gives CASSTEGAGYNEQFF. The variable domain in full, completed from reference TRBV2 and TRBJ2-1, reads EPEVTQTPSHQVTQMGQEVILRCVPISNHLYFYWYRQILGQKVEFLVSFYNNEISEKSEIFDDQFSVERPDGSNFTLKIRSTKLEDSAMYFCASSTEGAGYNEQFFGPGTRLTVL.

Comment on this clone: Other DNA sequences in the sample encode the same CDR3. V usage is TRBV5-1 and J usage is TRBJ1-1; D not resolved. V lost 2 bases to trimming and J lost 1 base, with 6 bases between them. The CDR3 runs 13 residues. Per germline, CDR1 SGHRS and CDR2 YFSETQ. The CDR3 loop is CASSLLGNTEAFF. The CDR3 region has the DNA TGCGCCAGCAGCTTACTGGGGAACACTGAAGCTTTCTTT.

This chain connects TRBV5-1 to TRBJ2-3, with D maybe TRBD1 (5 bases). CDR1 and CDR2 from the germline V gene are SGHRS and YFSETQ. The CDR3 has 16 amino acids. V was cut by 6 bases and J by 0 bases, with 17 bases left in between. CDR3 nucleotide sequence: TGCGCCAGCACCGAAACGACAGCCGATAGCACAGATACGCAGTATTTT. Amino acid sequence: CASTETTADSTDTQYF.

The chain couples TRBV7-9 to TRBJ2-7, with 8 bases lining up with TRBD1. Trimming cost V 4 bases and J 3 bases; bases outside gene matches: 8. This CDR3 spans 15 amino acids. Germline V gene data show CDR1 as SEHNR and CDR2 as FQNEAQ (reference sequence). In nucleotides, the CDR3 is TGTGCCAGCAGCTCCCCCCGGGACAGGCACTACGAGCAGTACTTC. Encoded protein: CASSSPRDRHYEQYF.

This chain connects TRBV2 to TRBJ1-4; 8 bases are a match to TRBD1. This CDR3 has 14 residues. Germline lookup yields CDR1 SNHLY and CDR2 FYNNEI. The ends lost 8 bases at V and 8 bases at J; junction bases unmatched: 10. Here the CDR3 reads CASSGGRGREKLFF. CDR3 nucleotide sequence: TGTGCCAGCTCAGGAGGCAGGGGGCGGGAAAAACTGTTTTTT.

The J gene is TRBJ1-1, the V gene TRBV12-5; D not certain. The CDR3 is made up of 14 amino acids. CDR1 is LGHNT and CDR2 is FRNRAP in the germline V gene. V was clipped by 1 base and J by 4 bases, with 10 bases between them. The CDR3 sequence is CASGLGSAGTEAFF. The CDR3 DNA is TGTGCTAGTGGTTTGGGATCGGCTGGCACTGAAGCTTTCTTT.

V gene TRBV29-1 combines with J gene TRBJ2-3; 11 bases map to TRBD2. The CDR3 runs to 15 residues. Germline V gene sequence: CDR1 SQVTM, CDR2 ANQGSEA. V lost 5 bases, J lost 2 bases, and 6 bases stayed unmatched. As DNA, the CDR3 is TGCAGCGTTTCCCTGGGACTAGCGGCCACAGATACGCAGTATTTT. As protein: CSVSLGLAATDTQYF.

The chain carries TRBV7-2 and TRBJ1-2, with unresolved D. Germline CDR1 SGHTA, CDR2 FQGNSA. V was cut by 2 bases and J by 7 bases, with 11 bases left in between. The CDR3 spans 13 residues. CDR3 in amino acids: CASSLRAMSGYTF. The DNA of the CDR3 is TGTGCCAGCAGCTTACGGGCCATGAGTGGCTACACCTTC.

This chain joins TRBV18 and TRBJ2-7; no reliable D call. Trimming took off 3 bases at V and 0 bases at J, with 18 bases between the two ends. This CDR3 region has 17 residues. CDR1 is KGHSH, CDR2 LQKENI, per germline. CDR3 DNA sequence: TGTGCCAGCTCACCCTCGCTGGGCCCAGCTGGCTCCTACGAGCAGTACTTC. Its protein is CASSPSLGPAGSYEQYF.

The chain combines TRBV7-6 with TRBJ2-7, with TRBD1 matching 9 bases. CDR3 length: 15 amino acids. CDR1 and CDR2 from the germline V gene are SGHVS and FNYEAQ. V shed 1 base and J 2 bases; nucleotides not matched to a gene: 3. Here the CDR3 DNA reads TGTGCCAGCAGCTTAGGGGGACAGGGCCCCTACGAGCAGTACTTC. This encodes CASSLGGQGPYEQYF.

The chain uses TRBV6-1 and TRBJ2-7, with D maybe TRBD1 (5 bases). The CDR3 is made up of 12 amino acids. CDR1 and CDR2 (germline): MNHNS, SASEGT. V was pared by 5 bases and J by 3 bases, with 8 bases between. Written as DNA, the CDR3 is TGTGCCAGCAGTAGTCAGGGCTACGAGCAGTACTTC. Encoded protein: CASSSQGYEQYF.

This clone was observed once. This chain uses TRBV7-6 with TRBJ2-1; D not certain. The V gene's germline CDR1 is SGHVS and CDR2 FNYEAQ. This CDR3 region has 12 residues. The ends were cut back, 1 base at V and 4 bases at J, with 2 bases in the middle. The CDR3 sequence: CASSLDYNEQFF. The CDR3 DNA reads as TGTGCCAGCAGCTTAGATTACAATGAGCAGTTCTTC.

This clone showed up just a few times. The chain has TRBV5-4 and TRBJ1-3; D unresolved. CDR1 and CDR2 (germline): SGHNT, YYREEE (reference sequence). The V end was cut by 0 bases, the J end by 0 bases, with 16 bases between. The CDR3 contains 18 residues. Here the CDR3 DNA reads TGTGCCAGCAGCTTGGAAGTCCGGGCCCCAGCCTCTGGAAACACCATATATTTT. Its translation: CASSLEVRAPASGNTIYF.

This chain joins TRBV5-1 and TRBJ2-1, with D maybe TRBD2 (6 bases). Trimming left V 0 bases short and J 12 bases short, with 16 bases between. This CDR3 has 14 amino acids. Germline V gene lookup returns CDR1 SGHRS and CDR2 YFSETQ. The CDR3 loop reads CASSLGDGTSPQFF. DNA for the CDR3: TGCGCCAGCAGCTTGGGGGACGGGACTTCACCGCAGTTCTTC.

The chain is built from TRBV7-9 and TRBJ1-2; D is ambiguous. CDR1 is SEHNR and CDR2 is FQNEAQ in the germline V gene (reference sequence). This CDR3 has 15 amino acids. The germline V and J ends were trimmed by 1 base and 6 bases, with 15 bases remaining between them. The chain's CDR3 is CASSLGVAGSDGYTF. The CDR3, as DNA: TGTGCCAGCAGCTTAGGTGTCGCGGGGAGCGATGGCTACACCTTC.

The chain recombines TRBV2 with TRBJ1-2, with 7 bases that match TRBD1. The germline V gene has CDR1 SNHLY and CDR2 FYNNEI. With V trimmed by 6 bases and J by 4 bases, 14 bases remained unmatched. This CDR3 region has 16 residues. The CDR3 DNA reads as TGTGCCAGCAGGAAACCCCCGGAGACAGGGAGCTATGGCTACACCTTC. Translated: CASRKPPETGSYGYTF.

The V and J genes are TRBV30 and TRBJ1-5, with D possibly matching TRBD1 (5 bases). Trimming left V 0 bases short and J 3 bases short, with 12 bases between. CDR1 and CDR2 (germline): GTSNPN, SVGIG (reference sequence). The CDR3 spans 15 residues. The CDR3 bases are TGTGCCTGGAGTGTAAGCGGGGGTTTCAATCAGCCCCAGCATTTT. Translation: CAWSVSGGFNQPQHF.

The chain employs TRBV6-1 and TRBJ2-3; possible D gene TRBD2, 5 bases. Germline values: CDR1 MNHNS, CDR2 SASEGT. V was clipped by 3 bases and J by 0 bases, with 10 bases between them. The CDR3 extends over 15 amino acids. The CDR3: CASSEFLASTDTQYF. CDR3 nucleotide sequence: TGTGCCAGCAGTGAGTTTCTAGCCAGCACAGATACGCAGTATTTT.

The chain has TRBV5-1 and TRBJ1-6; D is possibly TRBD1 (6 bases). The CDR3 consists of 17 residues. Trimming left V 0 bases short and J 4 bases short, with 14 bases between. CDR1 and CDR2 from the germline V gene are SGHRS and YFSETQ. CDR3 loop: CASSLEGGGLYNSPLHF. The CDR3 bases are TGCGCCAGCAGCTTGGAGGGGGGCGGACTTTATAATTCACCCCTCCACTTT.

The V call is TRBV9, the J call TRBJ1-6; a possible D gene is TRBD1 (6 bases). V dropped 0 bases and J dropped 10 bases, with 11 bases sitting between them. Germline V lookup: CDR1 SGDLS, CDR2 YYNGEE. The CDR3 is 14 residues long. The CDR3 DNA follows: TGTGCCAGCAGCGTAGCAGGGGTCGGCTCACCCCTCCACTTT. It specifies CASSVAGVGSPLHF.

This clone is a singleton in its sample. The V call is TRBV2, the J call TRBJ2-4, with TRBD2 identical over 15 bases. The ends lost 7 bases at V and 12 bases at J; junction bases unmatched: 4. Germline V lookup: CDR1 SNHLY, CDR2 FYNNEI. This CDR3 region has 13 residues. The CDR3 loop is CASTGTSGGTQYF. Written as DNA, the CDR3 is TGTGCCAGCACCGGGACTAGCGGGGGGACTCAGTACTTC.

The rearrangement joins TRBV18 to TRBJ2-7; no definite D call. Germline V CDR1 and CDR2: KGHSH, LQKENI. Trimming took off 1 base at V and 5 bases at J, with 9 bases between the two ends. The CDR3 totals 13 residues. Written as DNA, the CDR3 is TGTGCCAGCTCACCACTGTCAGGCAACGAGCAGTACTTC. Its translation: CASSPLSGNEQYF.

V and J are TRBV11-2 and TRBJ2-5; 15 bases match TRBD2. There are 19 residues in the CDR3. The V and J ends lost 0 bases and 5 bases, in that order; junction bases with no gene match: 10. The germline V gene encodes CDR1 SGHAT and CDR2 FQNNGV. The CDR3 region has the DNA TGTGCCAGCAGCTTAGATTATGGACTAGCGGGAGGGATGTTGGAGACCCAGTACTTC. Translated, it gives CASSLDYGLAGGMLETQYF.

The rearrangement uses TRBV6-5 and TRBJ2-7; 11 nucleotides align to TRBD1. CDR1 and CDR2 from the germline V gene are MNHEY and SVGAGI. CDR3 length: 14 residues. The V gene end was trimmed by 6 bases and the J gene end by 4 bases; junction bases not matched to a gene: 5. CDR3 nucleotides: TGTGCCAGCAGCCGCGGGACAGGGGGTTACGAGCAGTACTTC. It translates to CASSRGTGGYEQYF.

This chain uses TRBV7-8 with TRBJ1-2; 7 nucleotides line up with TRBD1. The CDR3 has 13 amino acids. Germline CDR1 and CDR2: SGHVS and FQNEAQ. Trimming cost V 6 bases and J 7 bases; bases outside gene matches: 8. The CDR3 nucleotides are TGTGCCAGCAGACCCGACAGGGCGGGTGGCTACACCTTC. This encodes CASRPDRAGGYTF.

The chain recombines TRBV15 with TRBJ1-2; D unresolved. Germline CDR1 LNHNV, CDR2 YYDKDF (reference sequence). V lost 5 bases to trimming and J lost 4 bases, with 14 bases between them. This CDR3 is 14 amino acids long. The CDR3 is CATSRGHQGYGYTF. The CDR3 DNA sequence: TGTGCCACCAGCCGTGGGCACCAAGGCTATGGCTACACCTTC. The full variable domain, in which reference TRBV15 and TRBJ1-2 provide the parts outside the CDR3, is DAMVIQNPRYQVTQFGKPVTLSCSQTLNHNVMYWYQQKSSQAPKLLFHYYDKDFNNEADTPDNFQSRRPNTSFCFLDIRSPGLGDTAMYLCATSRGHQGYGYTFGSGTRLTVV.

This sequence joins TRBV19 and TRBJ1-5, with D possibly being TRBD1 (5 bases). CDR1 and CDR2 (germline): LNHDA, SQIVND (reference sequence). The V gene lost 5 bases and the J gene lost 0 bases, with 11 bases spanning the gap. There are 15 residues in the CDR3. CDR3 sequence reads: CASSFRGYSNQPQHF. CDR3 nucleotides: TGTGCCAGTAGTTTCCGGGGCTATAGCAATCAGCCCCAGCATTTT.

The chain links TRBV5-1 to TRBJ1-3, with no clear D. CDR3 length: 16 amino acids. Per germline, CDR1 SGHRS and CDR2 YFSETQ. Trimming removed 2 bases at V and 0 bases at J, with 12 bases between. CDR3 loop: CASSFGSVSSGNTIYF. CDR3 nucleotides: TGCGCCAGCAGCTTCGGCAGCGTCAGCTCTGGAAACACCATATATTTT. Full variable domain (outside the CDR3, taken from reference TRBV5-1 and TRBJ1-3): KAGVTQTPRYLIKTRGQQVTLSCSPISGHRSVSWYQQTPGQGLQFLFEYFSETQRNKGNFPGRFSGRQFSNSRSEMNVSTLELGDSALYLCASSFGSVSSGNTIYFGEGSWLTVV.

V usage is TRBV2 and J usage is TRBJ1-2; possible D gene TRBD1, 5 bases. CDR3 length: 16 residues. V was pared by 2 bases and J by 0 bases, with 13 bases between. CDR1 and CDR2 (germline): SNHLY, FYNNEI. CDR3 loop: CASSEYGGTTNYGYTF. CDR3 sequence (DNA): TGTGCCAGCAGTGAATATGGCGGGACTACTAACTATGGCTACACCTTC.

V is TRBV19 and J is TRBJ2-7; D might be TRBD2 (5 bases). Germline assignment: CDR1 LNHDA and CDR2 SQIVND (reference sequence). The CDR3 spans 14 residues. V shed 7 bases and J shed 0 bases, with 13 bases lying between them. Written as DNA, the CDR3 is TGTGCCAGTAAAAGGTTTGGGAGCTCCTACGAGCAGTACTTC. This encodes CASKRFGSSYEQYF.